Following are 6 T cell receptor beta chains from one sample sequenced in a study of Graves' ophthalmopathy and Graves' hyperthyroidism. Amplifying from RNA transcripts, the study obtained TCR beta CDR3 regions. Second-round multiplex PCR followed a first-round RT-PCR using HTBI primers. TCRdb reprocessed the multiplex PCR reads with MiXCR, giving one entry per CDR3 protein. The sample has about 420,000 distinct CDR3 sequences, around 21% seen once. Material for sequencing was peripheral blood. These receptors were obtained from a woman younger than 30 with stable Graves' hyperthyroidism.

This clonotype has at least ten counts. The chain recombines TRBV6-1 with TRBJ2-7; 7 positions match TRBD1. The germline gives CDR1 MNHNS, CDR2 SASEGT. The CDR3 is made up of 18 amino acids. V dropped 4 bases and J dropped 2; count of bases not matched to a gene: 17. The CDR3, as DNA: TGTGCCAGCAGTGCAACCCCTGGACAGGCGACCTGGCCCTACGAGCAGTACTTC. Its protein product is CASSATPGQATWPYEQYF.

This clonotype has at least ten counts. V is TRBV24-1 and J is TRBJ2-7; perhaps TRBD2 as D (5 bases). CDR1 KGHDR and CDR2 SFDVKD come from the germline V gene. The CDR3 has 11 amino acids. Trimming stripped 9 bases from V and 2 bases from J, with 7 bases between. CDR3 loop: CATLRAYEQYF. CDR3 bases: TGTGCCACCTTGAGGGCCTACGAGCAGTACTTC.

This clonotype came up a few times. The V gene is TRBV4-3, the J gene TRBJ2-2; 9 nucleotides match TRBD2. With V trimmed by 2 bases and J by 0 bases, 7 bases remained unmatched. Germline CDR1 and CDR2: LGHNA and YSLEER. CDR3 length: 18 amino acids. DNA of the CDR3: TGCGCCAGCAGCCAACTAGGGACTAGCAGAACGAACACCGGGGAGCTGTTTTTT. It yields the protein CASSQLGTSRTNTGELFF.

This clonotype showed up just a few times. The chain joins TRBV2 to TRBJ1-1, with 7 bases matching TRBD1. The CDR3 has 16 amino acids. CDR1 SNHLY and CDR2 FYNNEI come from the germline V gene. The J segment lost 11 bases and the V segment lost 6 bases, leaving 21 bases of the junction unmatched. This CDR3 is CASSYGTAVEGGEAFF. The CDR3 DNA follows: TGTGCCAGCAGCTACGGGACAGCCGTAGAGGGGGGAGAGGCTTTCTTT.

This clonotype was recorded many times. The chain employs TRBV29-1 and TRBJ2-5; 9 positions match TRBD1. Germline V gives CDR1 SQVTM, CDR2 ANQGSEA. V trimming: 1 base; J trimming: 3 bases; junction bases outside the gene matches: 3. The CDR3 consists of 14 residues. CDR3 DNA: TGCAGCGTTGAAGGGCGGACAGGGGAAGAGACCCAGTACTTC. Encoded protein: CSVEGRTGEETQYF.

This clonotype has just one count. The chain links TRBV10-2 to TRBJ2-7, with 9 bases that match TRBD2. With 8 bases clipped from V and 2 bases from J, the junction kept 7 bases outside the gene matches. Germline CDR1 and CDR2: WSHSY and SAAADI. This CDR3 is built from 14 residues. The CDR3 DNA is TGCGCCAGCCAAACAGTAGCGGGAGCCTACGAGCAGTACTTC. The encoded protein is CASQTVAGAYEQYF.